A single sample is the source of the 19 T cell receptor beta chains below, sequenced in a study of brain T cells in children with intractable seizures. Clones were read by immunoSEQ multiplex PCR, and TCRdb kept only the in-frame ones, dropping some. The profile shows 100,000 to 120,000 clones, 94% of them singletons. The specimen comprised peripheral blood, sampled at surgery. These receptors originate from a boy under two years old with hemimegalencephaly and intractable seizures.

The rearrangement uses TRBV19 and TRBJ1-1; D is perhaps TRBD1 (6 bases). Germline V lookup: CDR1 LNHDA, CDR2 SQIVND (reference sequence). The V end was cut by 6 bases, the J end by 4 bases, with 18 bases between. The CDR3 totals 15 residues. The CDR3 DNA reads TGTGCCAGTAGGACGACAGGTCTGTCGGGCACTGAAGCTTTCTTT. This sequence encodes CASRTTGLSGTEAFF.

The CDR3 spells CASSAGQWSNQPQHF. The CDR3 DNA reads TGTGCCAGCAGCGCGGGACAATGGAGCAATCAGCCCCAGCATTTT. The chain has TRBV5-6 and TRBJ1-5, with D perhaps matching TRBD1 (6 bases). V lost 4 bases and J lost 1, with 12 bases in between. This CDR3 contains 15 residues. CDR1 is SGHDT, CDR2 YYEEEE, per germline.

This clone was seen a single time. This CDR3 reads CASSPGQGGYEQYF. The CDR3 nucleotides are TGCGCCAGCAGCCCAGGACAGGGTGGGTACGAGCAGTACTTC. V and J are TRBV4-1 and TRBJ2-7; 8 nucleotides agree with TRBD1. With V trimmed by 4 bases and J by 4 bases, 6 bases remained unmatched. This CDR3 has 14 amino acids. From germline, CDR1 is MGHRA and CDR2 YSYEKL.

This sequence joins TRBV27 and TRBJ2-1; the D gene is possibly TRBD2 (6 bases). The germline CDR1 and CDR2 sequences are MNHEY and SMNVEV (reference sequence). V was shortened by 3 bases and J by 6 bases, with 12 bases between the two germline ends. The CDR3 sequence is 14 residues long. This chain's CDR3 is CASSLAGRGNEQFF. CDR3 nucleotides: TGTGCCAGCAGTTTGGCGGGGCGGGGCAATGAGCAGTTCTTC.

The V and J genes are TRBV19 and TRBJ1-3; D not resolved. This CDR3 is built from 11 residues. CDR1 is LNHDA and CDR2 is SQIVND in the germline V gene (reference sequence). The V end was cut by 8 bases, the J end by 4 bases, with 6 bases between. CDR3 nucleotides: TGTGCCAGTGAGATAGGAAACACCATATATTTT. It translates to CASEIGNTIYF.

CDR3 sequence reads: CASSPLQDIYTF. The DNA for the CDR3 is TGTGCCAGCAGCCCGCTACAGGATATCTACACCTTC. The rearrangement uses TRBV12-3 or TRBV12-4 and TRBJ1-2; D possibly corresponds to TRBD1 (5 bases). Trimming removed 6 bases from V and 10 bases from J, with 15 bases in between. The CDR3 totals 12 residues.

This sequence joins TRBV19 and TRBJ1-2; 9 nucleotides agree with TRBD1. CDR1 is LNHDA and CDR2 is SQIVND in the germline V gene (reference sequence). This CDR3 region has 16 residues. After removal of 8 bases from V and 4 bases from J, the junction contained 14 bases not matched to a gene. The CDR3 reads CASRRDRATWGYGYTF. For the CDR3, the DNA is TGTGCCAGTCGCCGGGACAGGGCTACCTGGGGCTATGGCTACACCTTC.

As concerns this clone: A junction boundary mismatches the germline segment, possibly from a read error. The CDR3 nucleotides read TGCGCCAGCAGCTCAGAGAGGGTCTACGATGAGCAGTTCTTC. It yields the protein CASSSERVYDEQFF. V is TRBV5-1 and J is TRBJ2-1, with D possibly being TRBD2 (5 bases). Germline lookup yields CDR1 SGHRS and CDR2 YFSETQ. The CDR3 is 14 amino acids.

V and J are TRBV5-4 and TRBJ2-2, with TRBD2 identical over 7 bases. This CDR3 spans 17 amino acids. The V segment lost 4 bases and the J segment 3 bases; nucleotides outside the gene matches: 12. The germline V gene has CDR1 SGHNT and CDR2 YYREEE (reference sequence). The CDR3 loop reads CASSPFYLGRYTGELFF. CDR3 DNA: TGTGCCAGCAGCCCCTTCTATCTCGGGAGGTACACCGGGGAGCTGTTTTTT.

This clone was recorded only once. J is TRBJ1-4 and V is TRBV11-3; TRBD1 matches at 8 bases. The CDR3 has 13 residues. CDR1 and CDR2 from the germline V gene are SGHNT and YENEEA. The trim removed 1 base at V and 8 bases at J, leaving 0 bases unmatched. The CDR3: CASSLAGGEKLFF. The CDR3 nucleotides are TGTGCCAGCAGCTTAGCAGGGGGCGAAAAACTGTTTTTT.

CDR3 coding DNA: TGCGCCAGCAGTGAGTGGGGGGATCCAACTCCAGATACGCAGTATTTT. Protein: CASSEWGDPTPDTQYF. The V and J genes are TRBV10-1 and TRBJ2-3; D possibly corresponds to TRBD2 (6 bases). V lost 1 base to trimming and J lost 4 bases, with 15 bases between them. CDR1 WNHNN and CDR2 SYGVQD come from the germline V gene (reference sequence). The length of the CDR3 is 16 residues.

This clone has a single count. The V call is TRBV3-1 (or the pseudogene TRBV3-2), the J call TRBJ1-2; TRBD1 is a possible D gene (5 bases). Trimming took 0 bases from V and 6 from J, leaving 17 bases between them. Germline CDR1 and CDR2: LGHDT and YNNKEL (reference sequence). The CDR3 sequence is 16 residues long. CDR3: CASSQDFKGRFNGYTF. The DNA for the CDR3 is TGTGCCAGCAGCCAAGATTTCAAGGGGCGCTTTAATGGCTACACCTTC.

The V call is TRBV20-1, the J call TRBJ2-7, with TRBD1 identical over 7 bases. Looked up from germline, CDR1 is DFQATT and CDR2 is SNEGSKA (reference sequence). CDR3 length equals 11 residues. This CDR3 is CSRQGPYEQYF. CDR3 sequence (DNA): TGCAGCCGACAGGGCCCCTACGAGCAGTACTTC.

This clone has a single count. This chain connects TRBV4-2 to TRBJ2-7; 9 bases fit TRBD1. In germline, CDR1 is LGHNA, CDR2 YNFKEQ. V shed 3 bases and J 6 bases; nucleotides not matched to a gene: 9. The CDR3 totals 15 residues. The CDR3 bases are TGTGCCAGCAGCCAGCGTCCCGGGACAGGGTCCGAGCAGTACTTC. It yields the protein CASSQRPGTGSEQYF.

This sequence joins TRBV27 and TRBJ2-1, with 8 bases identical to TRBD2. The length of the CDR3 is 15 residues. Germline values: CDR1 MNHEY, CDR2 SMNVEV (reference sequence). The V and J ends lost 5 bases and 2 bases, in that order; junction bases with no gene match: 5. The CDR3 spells CASSSGGRPYNEQFF. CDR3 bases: TGTGCCAGCAGTAGCGGCGGGAGGCCCTACAATGAGCAGTTCTTC.

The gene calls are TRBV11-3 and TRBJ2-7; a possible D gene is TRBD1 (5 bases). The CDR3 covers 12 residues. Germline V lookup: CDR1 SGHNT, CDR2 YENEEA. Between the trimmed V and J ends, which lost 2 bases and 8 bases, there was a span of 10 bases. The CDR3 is CASSLLGRQQYF. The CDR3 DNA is TGTGCCAGCAGCTTATTGGGGCGGCAGCAGTACTTC.

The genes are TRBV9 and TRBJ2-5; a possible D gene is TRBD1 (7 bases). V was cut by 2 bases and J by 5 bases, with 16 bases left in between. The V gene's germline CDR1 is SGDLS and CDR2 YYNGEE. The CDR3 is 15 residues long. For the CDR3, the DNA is TGTGCCAGCAGCGTCGCAGGGGGGTTCCGGGAGACCCAGTACTTC. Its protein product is CASSVAGGFRETQYF.

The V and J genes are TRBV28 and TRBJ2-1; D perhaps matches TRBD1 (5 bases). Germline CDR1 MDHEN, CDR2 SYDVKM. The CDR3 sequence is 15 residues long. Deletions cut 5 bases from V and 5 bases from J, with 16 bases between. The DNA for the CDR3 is TGTGCCAGCAGTACCAGGGTAGGGGTCCACAATGAGCAGTTCTTC. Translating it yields CASSTRVGVHNEQFF. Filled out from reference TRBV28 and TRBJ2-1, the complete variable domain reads DVKVTQSSRYLVKRTGEKVFLECVQDMDHENMFWYRQDPGLGLRLIYFSYDVKMKEKGDIPEGYSVSREKKERFSLILESASTNQTSMYLCASSTRVGVHNEQFFGPGTRLTVL.

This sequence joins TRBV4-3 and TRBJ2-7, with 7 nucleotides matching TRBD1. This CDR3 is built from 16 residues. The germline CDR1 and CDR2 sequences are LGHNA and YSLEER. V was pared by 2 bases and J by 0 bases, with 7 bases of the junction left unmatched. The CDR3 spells CASSQKGDSISYEQYF. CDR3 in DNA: TGCGCCAGCAGCCAAAAAGGGGACAGTATCTCCTACGAGCAGTACTTC.